This entry lists 18 T cell receptor beta chains sequenced from one sample in a study of T cell responses to AZD1222 COVID-19 vaccine. The repertoire was sequenced with immunoSEQ multiplex PCR; TCRdb's copy has only in-frame clones and lacks some. The data contain some 99,000 clones, 75% to 90% of them singletons. The material was peripheral blood, obtained on day 0 of AZD1222 vaccination. Receptors were obtained from an adult in good health.

The chain is built from TRBV7-9 and TRBJ2-5, with D possibly being TRBD1 or TRBD2 (5 bases each). Germline V gene sequence: CDR1 SEHNR, CDR2 FQNEAQ (reference sequence). This CDR3 comprises 14 residues. Between the trimmed V and J ends, which lost 2 bases and 5 bases, there was a span of 12 bases. The CDR3 nucleotides read TGTGCCAGCAGCTTAACGACGGGACGGGAGACCCAGTACTTC. Amino acid sequence: CASSLTTGRETQYF.

J is TRBJ2-1 and V is TRBV4-3; 10 nucleotides match TRBD2. Germline V gene lookup returns CDR1 LGHNA and CDR2 YSLEER. V shed 1 base and J 9 bases; nucleotides not matched to a gene: 6. This CDR3 has 15 amino acids. The CDR3 region has the DNA TGCGCCAGCAGCCAAGGAGCGGGGGGGCCCGGTGAGCAGTTCTTC. Residues: CASSQGAGGPGEQFF.

The V gene is TRBV5-1, the J gene TRBJ1-2, with 8 bases fitting TRBD1. CDR1 and CDR2 (germline): SGHRS, YFSETQ. The CDR3 length is 13 residues. Trimming took 4 bases from V and 4 from J; bases not matched to a gene: 3. The CDR3 reads CASSPDRGYGYTF. DNA of the CDR3: TGCGCCAGCAGCCCCGACAGGGGCTATGGCTACACCTTC.

The rearrangement joins TRBV28 to TRBJ1-5; a weak D match, TRBD1 (5 bases). V was clipped by 6 bases and J by 1 base, with 7 bases between them. This CDR3 contains 13 residues. Per the germline V gene, CDR1 is MDHEN and CDR2 is SYDVKM. The CDR3 DNA is TGTGCCAGCAGGTGGGACAGCAATCAGCCCCAGCATTTT. This encodes CASRWDSNQPQHF. Combining the CDR3 with reference TRBV28 and TRBJ1-5 gives the whole variable domain DVKVTQSSRYLVKRTGEKVFLECVQDMDHENMFWYRQDPGLGLRLIYFSYDVKMKEKGDIPEGYSVSREKKERFSLILESASTNQTSMYLCASRWDSNQPQHFGDGTRLSIL.

The V gene is TRBV28, the J gene TRBJ2-5; D gene ambiguous. This CDR3 is 11 amino acids long. V gave up 2 bases and J gave up 4 bases, with 2 bases separating them. In germline, CDR1 is MDHEN, CDR2 SYDVKM. In nucleotides, the CDR3 is TGTGCCAGCAGTTTAATAGAGACCCAGTACTTC. This gives the protein CASSLIETQYF.

This chain links TRBV5-4 with TRBJ2-5; D not certain. V was trimmed by 4 bases and J by 1 base, leaving 2 bases between them. The CDR3 has 11 residues. CDR1 and CDR2 (germline): SGHNT, YYREEE (reference sequence). CDR3 protein: CASSVQETQYF. DNA of the CDR3: TGTGCCAGCAGCGTCCAAGAGACCCAGTACTTC.

This rearrangement joins TRBV4-2 to TRBJ1-5, with 8 nucleotides matching TRBD1. Germline CDR1 and CDR2: LGHNA and YNFKEQ. Trimming took 3 bases from V and 2 from J; bases not matched to a gene: 3. This CDR3 is built from 15 residues. CDR3 region: CASSHIQGGNQPQHF. DNA of the CDR3: TGTGCCAGCAGCCACATACAGGGGGGCAATCAGCCCCAGCATTTT.

The CDR3 spells CASSQDNGAGGYEQYF. The CDR3 DNA is TGTGCCAGCAGCCAAGATAACGGGGCCGGGGGCTACGAGCAGTACTTC. The chain couples TRBV4-2 to TRBJ2-7; a weak D match, TRBD2 (6 bases). The CDR3 is made up of 16 amino acids. CDR1 is LGHNA, CDR2 YNFKEQ, per germline. Trimming cost V 0 bases and J 3 bases, with 15 bases left between them.

The chain employs TRBV30 and TRBJ2-7; 8 bases are shared with TRBD2. The CDR3 loop spans 14 amino acids. V was clipped by 3 bases and J by 2 bases; unmatched bases: 6. Germline values: CDR1 GTSNPN, CDR2 SVGIG (reference sequence). The CDR3 here is CAWRATSGAYEQYF. CDR3 DNA sequence: TGTGCCTGGAGGGCAACTAGCGGAGCCTACGAGCAGTACTTC.

The V call is TRBV7-9, the J call TRBJ1-1, with D hard to call. The CDR3 runs to 13 residues. Trimming shortened V by 2 bases and J by 10 bases, and 14 bases separated the two germline ends. Germline values: CDR1 SEHNR, CDR2 FQNEAQ (reference sequence). The chain's CDR3 is CASSLLGNLGAFF. In DNA, the CDR3 is TGTGCCAGCAGCTTATTGGGCAACTTGGGAGCTTTCTTT. The full variable domain, its missing parts supplied by reference TRBV7-9 and TRBJ1-1, is DTGVSQNPRHKITKRGQNVTFRCDPISEHNRLYWYRQTLGQGPEFLTYFQNEAQLEKSRLLSDRFSAERPKGSFSTLEIQRTEQGDSAMYLCASSLLGNLGAFFGQGTRLTVV.

The rearrangement joins TRBV27 to TRBJ1-1; D not certain. Germline V CDR1 and CDR2: MNHEY, SMNVEV (reference sequence). The CDR3 is 14 amino acids. Trimming shortened V by 0 bases and J by 4 bases, and 9 bases separated the two germline ends. This CDR3 is CASSLSSQVTEAFF. The CDR3 nucleotides read TGTGCCAGCAGTTTATCGAGCCAGGTCACTGAAGCTTTCTTT.

The chain has TRBV11-3 and TRBJ2-7; 9 bases map to TRBD1. Germline V lookup: CDR1 SGHNT, CDR2 YENEEA. This CDR3 spans 13 amino acids. V lost 5 bases and J lost 9; bases outside the gene matches: 8. CDR3 sequence reads: CASSPGQGYGQYF. In DNA form, the CDR3 reads TGTGCCAGCAGCCCGGGACAGGGATATGGGCAGTACTTC.

The V gene is TRBV6-5, the J gene TRBJ1-2, with D tentatively TRBD1 (5 bases). Trimming pared 6 bases from V and 7 bases from J, leaving 15 bases between. Germline V gene data show CDR1 as MNHEY and CDR2 as SVGAGI. This CDR3 has 13 residues. CDR3: CASSSFGAGGYTF. The CDR3 region has the DNA TGTGCCAGCAGCTCATTCGGGGCGGGTGGCTACACCTTC.

This clone came up once. This rearrangement joins TRBV5-5 to TRBJ2-3; TRBD2 matches at 7 bases. Germline CDR1 SGHKS, CDR2 YYEKEE (reference sequence). The trim removed 2 bases at V and 6 bases at J, leaving 3 bases unmatched. The CDR3 extends over 13 amino acids. The CDR3 nucleotides are TGTGCCAGCAGCTTTAGGGAGGGGGATACGCAGTATTTT. It encodes CASSFREGDTQYF.

This clone was seen a single time. CDR3 sequence (DNA): TGTGCCAGCAGCTTGGCAGGGGGCGTCAGGGACTATGGCTACACCTTC. Amino acids: CASSLAGGVRDYGYTF. The J gene is TRBJ1-2, the V gene TRBV5-6, with 8 bases that match TRBD1. CDR1 and CDR2 (germline): SGHDT, YYEEEE. The CDR3 contains 16 residues. V dropped 0 bases and J dropped 3; count of bases not matched to a gene: 7.

The rearrangement uses TRBV27 and TRBJ1-2, with a weak D call TRBD1 (5 bases). The V end lost 5 bases, the J end lost 4 bases, and 17 bases lay between the germline ends. Germline assignment: CDR1 MNHEY and CDR2 SMNVEV (reference sequence). The CDR3 loop spans 15 amino acids. The CDR3 DNA follows: TGTGCCAGCAGTCTGGGATTAGGGGCCGGCTATGGCTACACCTTC. Protein sequence: CASSLGLGAGYGYTF.

The chain employs TRBV5-4 and TRBJ1-3, with 7 bases aligning to TRBD1. The V gene end was trimmed by 0 bases and the J gene end by 3 bases; junction bases not matched to a gene: 6. Germline assignment: CDR1 SGHNT and CDR2 YYREEE (reference sequence). This CDR3 has 16 amino acids. The CDR3 loop is CASSLDEGALGNTIYF. The CDR3 bases are TGTGCCAGCAGCTTGGATGAGGGGGCGCTTGGAAACACCATATATTTT.

The chain combines TRBV4-2 with TRBJ1-1; no reliable D call. V lost 0 bases and J 5 bases, leaving 10 bases between the germline ends. Germline-derived CDR1 and CDR2 are LGHNA and YNFKEQ. The CDR3 has 14 amino acids. CDR3 sequence (DNA): TGTGCCAGCAGCCAAGAGGGATTCGAGACTGAAGCTTTCTTT. Translated: CASSQEGFETEAFF.